This T cell receptor beta chain was identified during a study of regulatory T cells in long-lasting Graves disease. Study overall: Persistent Graves' disease meant over 5 years of antithyroid drugs with positive TSH receptor antibodies.

Details on this clonotype: Its antigen is still unknown. One end of the junction does not line up with germline, which may come from a read error.

The CDR3 contains 14 residues. The germline CDR1 and CDR2 sequences are SGHVS and FQNEAQ. Researchers made TCR beta libraries by using iRepertoire HTBI primers and running Arm-PCR on CDR3 regions. TCRdb used MiXCR to reprocess the multiplex PCR reads, holding one entry per CDR3 protein. The table has approximately 380,000 distinct CDR3 sequences, more than 20% seen once; the top ten hold less than 25%. Time point denoted: persistent/refractory GD, antithyroid drugs over 5 years with positive TRAb. Researchers made the TCR library from RNA that was extracted from PBMCs. A volume of approximately 9 milliliters of peripheral blood was collected in EDTA tubes. Study results and limitations: Examination was confined to peripheral blood, excluding thyroid tissue.

This receptor was obtained from a female donor with Graves disease. This specimen consisted of peripheral blood mononuclear cells (PBMCs), obtained when the disease was refractory, from a patient treated with antithyroid drugs. This rearrangement joins TRBV7-8 to TRBJ2-7; D perhaps matches TRBD2 (7 bases). This chain's CDR3 is CASSQVEGGVEQYF. CDR3 sequence (DNA): TGCGCCAGCAGCCAGGTCGAGGGGGGGGTCGAGCAGTACTTC.